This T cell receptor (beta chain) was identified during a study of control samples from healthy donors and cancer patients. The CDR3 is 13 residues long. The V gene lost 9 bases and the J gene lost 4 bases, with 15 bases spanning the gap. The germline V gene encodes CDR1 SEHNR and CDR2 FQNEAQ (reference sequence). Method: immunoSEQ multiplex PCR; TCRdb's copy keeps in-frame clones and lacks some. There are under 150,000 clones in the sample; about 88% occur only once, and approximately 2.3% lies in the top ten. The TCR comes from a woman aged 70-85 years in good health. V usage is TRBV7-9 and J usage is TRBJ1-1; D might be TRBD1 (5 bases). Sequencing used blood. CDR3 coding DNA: TGTGCCAGTGCCGGCGGGGGGGGCACTGAAGCTTTCTTT. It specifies CASAGGGGTEAFF.